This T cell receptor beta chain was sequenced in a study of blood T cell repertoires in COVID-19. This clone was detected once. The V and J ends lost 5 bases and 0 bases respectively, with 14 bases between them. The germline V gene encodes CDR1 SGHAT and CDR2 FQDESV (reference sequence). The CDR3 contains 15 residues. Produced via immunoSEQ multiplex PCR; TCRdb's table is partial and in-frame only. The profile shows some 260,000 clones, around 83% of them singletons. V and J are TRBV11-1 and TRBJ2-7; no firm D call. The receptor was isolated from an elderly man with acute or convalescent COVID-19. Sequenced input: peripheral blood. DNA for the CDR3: TGTGCCAGCAGCCTTACAGATTCGAGCTCCTACGAGCAGTACTTC. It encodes CASSLTDSSSYEQYF.